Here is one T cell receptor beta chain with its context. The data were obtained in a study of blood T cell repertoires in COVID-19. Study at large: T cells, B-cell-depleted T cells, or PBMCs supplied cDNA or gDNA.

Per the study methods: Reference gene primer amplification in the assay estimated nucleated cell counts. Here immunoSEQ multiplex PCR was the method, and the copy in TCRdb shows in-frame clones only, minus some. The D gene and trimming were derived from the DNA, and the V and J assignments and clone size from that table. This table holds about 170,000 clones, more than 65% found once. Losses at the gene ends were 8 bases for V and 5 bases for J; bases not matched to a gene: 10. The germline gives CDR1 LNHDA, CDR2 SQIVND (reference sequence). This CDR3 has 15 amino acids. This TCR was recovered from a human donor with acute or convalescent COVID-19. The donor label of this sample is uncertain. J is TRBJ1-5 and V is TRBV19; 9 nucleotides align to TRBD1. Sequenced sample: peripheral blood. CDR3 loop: CASVADRGMDQPQHF. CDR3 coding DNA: TGTGCCAGTGTCGCGGACAGGGGTATGGATCAGCCCCAGCATTTT. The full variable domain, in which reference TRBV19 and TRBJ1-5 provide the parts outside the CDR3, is DGGITQSPKYLFRKEGQNVTLSCEQNLNHDAMYWYRQDPGQGLRLIYYSQIVNDFQKGDIAEGYSVSREKKESFPLTVTSAQKNPTAFYLCASVADRGMDQPQHFGDGTRLSIL.